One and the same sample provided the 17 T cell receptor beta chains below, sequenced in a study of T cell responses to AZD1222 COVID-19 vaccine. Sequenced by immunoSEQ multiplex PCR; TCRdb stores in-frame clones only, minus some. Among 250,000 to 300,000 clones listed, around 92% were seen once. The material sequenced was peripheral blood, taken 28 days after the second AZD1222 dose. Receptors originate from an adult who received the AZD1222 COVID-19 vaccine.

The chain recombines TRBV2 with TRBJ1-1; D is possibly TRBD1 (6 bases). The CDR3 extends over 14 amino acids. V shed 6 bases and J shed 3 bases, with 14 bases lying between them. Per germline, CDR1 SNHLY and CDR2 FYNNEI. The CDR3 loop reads CASRTLQGYTEAFF. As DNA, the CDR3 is TGTGCCAGCAGGACCCTACAGGGATACACTGAAGCTTTCTTT.

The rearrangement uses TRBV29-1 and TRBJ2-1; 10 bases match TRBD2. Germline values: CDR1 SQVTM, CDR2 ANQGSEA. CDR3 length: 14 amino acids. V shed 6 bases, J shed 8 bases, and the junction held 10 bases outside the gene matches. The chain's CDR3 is CSVITGLALHEQFF. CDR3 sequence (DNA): TGCAGCGTCATAACGGGACTAGCGTTGCATGAGCAGTTCTTC.

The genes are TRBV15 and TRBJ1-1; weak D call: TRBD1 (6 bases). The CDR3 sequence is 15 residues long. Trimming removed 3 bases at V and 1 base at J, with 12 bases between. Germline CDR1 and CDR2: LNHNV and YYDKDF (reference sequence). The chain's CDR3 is CATSRRTVGNTEAFF. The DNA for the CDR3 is TGTGCCACCAGCAGGAGGACAGTAGGGAACACTGAAGCTTTCTTT.

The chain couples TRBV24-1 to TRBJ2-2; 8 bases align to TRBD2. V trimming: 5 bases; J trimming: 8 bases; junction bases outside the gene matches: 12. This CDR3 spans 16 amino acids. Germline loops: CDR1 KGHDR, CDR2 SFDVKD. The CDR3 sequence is CATSAHPGGGEGELFF. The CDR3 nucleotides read TGTGCCACCAGTGCCCACCCCGGGGGGGGCGAAGGGGAGCTGTTTTTT.

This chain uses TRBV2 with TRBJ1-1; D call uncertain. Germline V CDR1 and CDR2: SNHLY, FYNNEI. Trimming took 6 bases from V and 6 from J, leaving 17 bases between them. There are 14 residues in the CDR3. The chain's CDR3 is CASRRYGGKAEAFF. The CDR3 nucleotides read TGTGCCAGCAGGAGATACGGTGGAAAGGCTGAAGCTTTCTTT. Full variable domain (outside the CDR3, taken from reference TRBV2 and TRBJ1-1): EPEVTQTPSHQVTQMGQEVILRCVPISNHLYFYWYRQILGQKVEFLVSFYNNEISEKSEIFDDQFSVERPDGSNFTLKIRSTKLEDSAMYFCASRRYGGKAEAFFGQGTRLTVV.

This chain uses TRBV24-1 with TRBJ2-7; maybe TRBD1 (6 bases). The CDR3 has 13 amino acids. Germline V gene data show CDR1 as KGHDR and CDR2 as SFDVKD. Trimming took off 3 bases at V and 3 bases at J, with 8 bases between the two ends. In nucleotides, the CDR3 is TGTGCCACCAGTGATGCCAGGGGCTACGAGCAGTACTTC. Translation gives CATSDARGYEQYF.

Here the CDR3 reads CASSPTSANTGELFF. CDR3 coding DNA: TGTGCCAGCAGTCCAACTAGCGCGAACACCGGGGAGCTGTTTTTT. The rearrangement uses TRBV6-5 and TRBJ2-2; 7 bases line up with TRBD2. V gave up 5 bases and J gave up 0 bases; unmatched junction bases: 3. Per germline, CDR1 MNHEY and CDR2 SVGAGI. This CDR3 has 15 amino acids.

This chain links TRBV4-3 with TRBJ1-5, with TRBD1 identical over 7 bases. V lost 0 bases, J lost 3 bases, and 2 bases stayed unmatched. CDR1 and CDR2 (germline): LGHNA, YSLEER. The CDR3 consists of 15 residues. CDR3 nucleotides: TGCGCCAGCAGCCAAGACGACAGGGACAATCAGCCCCAGCATTTT. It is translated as CASSQDDRDNQPQHF.

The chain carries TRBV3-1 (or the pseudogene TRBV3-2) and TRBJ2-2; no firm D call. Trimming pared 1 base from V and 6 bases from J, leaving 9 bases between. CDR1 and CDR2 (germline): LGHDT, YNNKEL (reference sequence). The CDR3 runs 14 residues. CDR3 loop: CASSQVRRSGELFF. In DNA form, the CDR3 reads TGTGCCAGCAGCCAAGTGAGAAGGTCCGGGGAGCTGTTTTTT.

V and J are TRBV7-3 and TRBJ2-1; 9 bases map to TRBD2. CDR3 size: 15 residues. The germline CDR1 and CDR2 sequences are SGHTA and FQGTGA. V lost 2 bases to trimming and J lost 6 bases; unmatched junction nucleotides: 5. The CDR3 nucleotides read TGTGCCAGCAGCTTAGGCGGGGGGGCCGCCAATGAGCAGTTCTTC. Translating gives CASSLGGGAANEQFF.

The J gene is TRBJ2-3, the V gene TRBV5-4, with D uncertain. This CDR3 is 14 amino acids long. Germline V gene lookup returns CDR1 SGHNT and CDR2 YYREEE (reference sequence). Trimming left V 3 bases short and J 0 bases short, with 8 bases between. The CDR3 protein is CASSSHTSTDTQYF. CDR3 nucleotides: TGTGCCAGCAGCTCTCATACTAGCACAGATACGCAGTATTTT.

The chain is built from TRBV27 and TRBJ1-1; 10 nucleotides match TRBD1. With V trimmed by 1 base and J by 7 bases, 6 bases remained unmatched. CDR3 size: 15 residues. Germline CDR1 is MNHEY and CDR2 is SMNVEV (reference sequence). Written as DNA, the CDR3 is TGTGCCAGCAGTTTATTGGGACAGGGGATGAGTGAAGCTTTCTTT. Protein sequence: CASSLLGQGMSEAFF.

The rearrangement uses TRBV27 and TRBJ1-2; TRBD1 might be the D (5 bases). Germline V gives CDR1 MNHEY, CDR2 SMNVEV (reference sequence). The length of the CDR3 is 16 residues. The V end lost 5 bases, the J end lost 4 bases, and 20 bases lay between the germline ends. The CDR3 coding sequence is TGTGCCAGCAGTGAAGCCGGGACCCTGATGAGCTATGGCTACACCTTC. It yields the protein CASSEAGTLMSYGYTF.

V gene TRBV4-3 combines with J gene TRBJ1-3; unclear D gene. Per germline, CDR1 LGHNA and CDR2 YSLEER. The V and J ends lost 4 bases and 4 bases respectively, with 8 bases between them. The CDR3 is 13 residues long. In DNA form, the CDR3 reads TGCGCCAGCAGCCCCGAGGGAGGAAACACCATATATTTT. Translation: CASSPEGGNTIYF.

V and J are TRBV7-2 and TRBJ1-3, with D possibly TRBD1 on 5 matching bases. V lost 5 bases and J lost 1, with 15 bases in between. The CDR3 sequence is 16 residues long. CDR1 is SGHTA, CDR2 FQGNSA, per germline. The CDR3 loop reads CASSLGAGTSGNTIYF. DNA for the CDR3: TGTGCCAGCAGCCTCGGGGCAGGGACGTCTGGAAACACCATATATTTT.

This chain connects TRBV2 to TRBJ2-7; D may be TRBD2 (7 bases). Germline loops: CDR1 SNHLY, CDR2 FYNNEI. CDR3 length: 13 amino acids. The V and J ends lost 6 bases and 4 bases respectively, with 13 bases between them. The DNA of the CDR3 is TGTGCCAGCAGAACGGGGGGCAAGTACGAGCAGTACTTC. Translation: CASRTGGKYEQYF.

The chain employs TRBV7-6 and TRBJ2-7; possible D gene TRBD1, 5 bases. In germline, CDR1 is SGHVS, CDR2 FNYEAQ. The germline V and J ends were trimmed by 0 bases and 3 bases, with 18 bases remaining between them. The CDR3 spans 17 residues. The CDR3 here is CASSLASPKTVVYEQYF. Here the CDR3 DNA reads TGTGCCAGCAGCTTAGCTAGCCCTAAGACAGTCGTCTACGAGCAGTACTTC.